The subject of this entry is one TCR beta chain. Trimming removed 8 bases at V and 5 bases at J, with 21 bases between. The length of the CDR3 is 15 residues. Germline V gives CDR1 PRHDT, CDR2 FYEKMQ (reference sequence). The data stem from a study of blood T cell repertoires in COVID-19. As processed by the authors: Researchers report that nucleated cell counts were estimated from reference gene primer amplification. Here immunoSEQ multiplex PCR was the method, and the copy in TCRdb shows in-frame clones only, minus some. Clone size and the V and J calls come from that table; the DNA yielded D and trimming. In the table there are approximately 88,000 clones, around nine tenths of which are singletons.

Sequences were obtained from peripheral blood. The origin of this receptor is a woman aged 50 to 65 in a cohort sampled during active COVID-19. The chain is built from TRBV13 and TRBJ1-1; the D is unclear. This CDR3 reads CASGTGWMYSTEAFF. CDR3 coding DNA: TGTGCCAGCGGCACCGGGTGGATGTATAGTACTGAAGCTTTCTTT.